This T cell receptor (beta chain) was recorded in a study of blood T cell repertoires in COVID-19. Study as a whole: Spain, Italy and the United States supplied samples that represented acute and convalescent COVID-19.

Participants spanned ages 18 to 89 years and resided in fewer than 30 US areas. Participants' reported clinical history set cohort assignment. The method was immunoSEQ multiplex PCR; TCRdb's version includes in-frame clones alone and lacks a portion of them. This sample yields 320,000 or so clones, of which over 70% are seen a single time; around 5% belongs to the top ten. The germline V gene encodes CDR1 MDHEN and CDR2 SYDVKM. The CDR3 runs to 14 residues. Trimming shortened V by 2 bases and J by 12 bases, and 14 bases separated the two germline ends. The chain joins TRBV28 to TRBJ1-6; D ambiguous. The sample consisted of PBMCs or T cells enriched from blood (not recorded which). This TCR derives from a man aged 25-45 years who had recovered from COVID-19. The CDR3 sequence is CASSLRVWEGPLHF. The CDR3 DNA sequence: TGTGCCAGCAGTTTAAGGGTGTGGGAGGGACCCCTCCACTTT.